One and the same sample provided the 2 T cell receptor beta chains below, sequenced in a study of blood T cell repertoires in COVID-19. Clones were read by immunoSEQ multiplex PCR, and TCRdb kept only the in-frame ones, dropping some. In the table there are about 240,000 clones, roughly four fifths of which are singletons. The sample comprised peripheral blood. Receptors were obtained from a man younger than 45 who had recovered from COVID-19.

The rearrangement joins TRBV7-8 to TRBJ1-2; 9 positions match TRBD1. Germline CDR1 SGHVS, CDR2 FQNEAQ. The ends lost 2 bases at V and 8 bases at J; junction bases unmatched: 15. The CDR3 is 17 amino acids. The CDR3 region has the DNA TGTGCCAGCAGCTTAAGAGTTTCTGACAGGGGGACATCGGGCTACACCTTC. Residues: CASSLRVSDRGTSGYTF.

The J gene is TRBJ2-7, the V gene TRBV5-4; the D gene is possibly TRBD1 (5 bases). CDR3 length: 15 amino acids. CDR1 and CDR2 (germline): SGHNT, YYREEE (reference sequence). Trimming took 0 bases from V and 3 from J, leaving 13 bases between them. As DNA, the CDR3 is TGTGCCAGCAGCTTGGGACAGACACCTATCTACGAGCAGTACTTC. Protein product: CASSLGQTPIYEQYF.